The entry that follows covers one T cell receptor beta chain sequence. This clone was observed a single time. The clone's antigen remains unknown. No base-level quality is on record; no much larger clone is a single base apart. The source of the sample is a study of cytomegalovirus exposure and HLA in healthy donors (dated by TCRdb to 2015 to 2018). Broadly, across the study: According to an earlier analysis of several hundred of the donors, about 180 million T cells yielded roughly 110 million unique TCR beta sequences and approximately 300 Gb of sequence data. Approximately 310 gigabases of sequencing data and tens of millions of unique TCR sequences were included in an early release covering around 600 HLA-typed donors. Among the roughly 430 genotyped donors, 81% belonged to the genetic ancestry cluster associated with self-reported Caucasian donors. The aim of the study was to test whether cataloging public T cell receptors could identify signatures of past pathogen exposure. The T cell repertoires of 666 subjects were profiled by immunosequencing and related to cytomegalovirus serostatus. Along with the roughly 670-subject first cohort, a separate validation cohort of over a hundred different subjects was used. To predict cytomegalovirus infection status, the study brought together high-throughput TCR immunosequencing, statistical association of individual TCRs with disease status, and machine learning. A later analysis re-analyzed previously published TCR beta repertoires from 550 to 700 donors and added high-resolution HLA genotyping to study TCR occurrence patterns. Rather than drawing on any new phenotypic data, the later analysis identified candidate immune exposures from TCR beta sequences and the way those sequences occurred across donors. An earlier analysis of approximately 580 of the donors used high-throughput TCR beta sequencing to judge whether each TCR beta V gene segment behaved as functional or pseudogenic. Donor age, sex, ethnicity and CMV serostatus were compiled together with the repertoire data. A later genetic analysis used genome-wide SNP genotypes for about three fifths of the 666 donors, treating that subset as a discovery cohort. All discovery cohort repertoires had been generated using a single sequencing platform. Class I and class II HLA loci were covered by the typing at four-digit resolution. The number of typed donors differed by locus: 629-630 for A, B, C, DRB1 and DQB1; some 540 for DQA1; approximately 600 for DPA1; and roughly 450 for DPB1. A handful of DR-DQ haplotypes were handled as single units for association and clustering because linkage in the cohort was strong. Among roughly 400 genotyped donors of the cohort, an average of around 240,000 unique TCR beta nucleotide sequences were sequenced per donor, roughly 20% of them non-productive.

The method was the immunoSEQ multiplex PCR assay. A mixture of 60 forward primers for TCR Vbeta segments and 13 reverse primers for TCR Jbeta segments was used in the multiplex PCR. The CDR3 region of rearranged TCR beta genes was amplified from genomic DNA with a multiplex PCR assay. On the Illumina HiSeq System, the amplified TCR beta libraries were sequenced as 87-base-pair reads. As for the original processing: Across the 500 to 850 repertoires, a later analysis counted 75 million to 90 million unique TCR beta chains, roughly 11 million of which were shared by at least two donors. Raw reads were error-corrected and collapsed into unique sequences by a nearest-neighbor algorithm in which closely related sequences were merged to remove PCR and sequencing errors. CDR3 sequences were aligned to IMGT reference sequences to assign V, D and J gene segments. For a sequence to be retained, a match of at least six nucleotides was required to both a V gene segment and a J gene segment. A rearrangement was called productive if the CDR3 had no stop codons and remained in frame with V and J, and every other rearrangement was called non-productive. CDR3 was defined according to IMGT convention as the region running from the second conserved V-encoded cysteine to the conserved J-encoded phenylalanine. The earlier analysis of around 640 of the donors excluded sequences that lacked an unambiguous match to a single V gene segment. In an earlier analysis of some 590 of the donors, V segments were called functional above 56.7% productive rearrangements and were called segregating when the between-donor standard deviation exceeded 5%. A statistical classification framework was developed to diagnose cytomegalovirus status using the catalog of TCR beta chain sequences. In a later analysis, V and J genes were assigned by comparing TCR nucleotide sequences against IMGT/GENE-DB human TR gene sequences. A later analysis assigned CDR3 sequences and most-parsimonious VDJ recombination scenarios with the TCRdist pipeline. A later analysis defined each TCR beta chain by its CDR3 amino acid sequence plus V-gene family, and excluded reads lacking a unique V-gene family. In a later analysis, 450 to 600 highly shared, low-generation-probability nucleotide sequences were removed to address suspected cross-contamination and a sequencing artifact. A later analysis calculated a clonal expansion index for each public chain from normalized within-repertoire ranks of inferred template counts. Generation probabilities in a later analysis came from a VDJ recombination model fitted to out-of-frame rearrangements, and those results were checked against IGoR. Hypergeometric tests were used in a later analysis to score TCR-TCR, TCR-HLA and TCR-CMV co-occurrence, with a repertoire-size bias correction applied to the TCR pairs. A later analysis estimated false discovery rates by permuting HLA or CMV assignments 20 times. In a later analysis, co-occurring TCRs were grouped with DBSCAN, and TCRdist sequence similarity was added when clustering was performed within HLA-allele-positive subsets. Repertoires with fewer than 30,000 or more than 120,000 public chains were left out of co-occurrence clustering, as were a handful of repertoires with anomalous nucleotide sharing. The source is immuneACCESS, and TCRdb retained only in-frame sequences with V and J called. Part of the clones is not carried over; for the studies checked, unresolved V genes explain less than half of this, and the remainder is unexplained. V, J and clone size are those of that table, while D and trimming were read from the DNA. The sample table holds more than 200,000 clones, of which over 60% were seen once. Around 1.8% of the sample comes from the top ten.

The cohort was made up of several hundred healthy bone marrow donors. All cohort members were sampled while nominally healthy, although unrecorded immune exposures were likely present. The donor tested CMV seronegative and was one of the 352 seronegative cohort members. A peripheral blood sample was collected from each donor, and TCR beta sequencing was performed on peripheral blood mononuclear cells. The Qiagen DNeasy Blood Extraction Kit was used to extract genomic DNA from the blood cell samples. Overall study outcomes, separate from this receptor: In a later analysis, several top co-occurrence clusters were reported to appear linked to parvovirus B19, influenza, CMV and Epstein-Barr virus. An earlier analysis of approximately 590 of the donors showed that most TCR beta V segments appeared in productive rearrangements either about 87% or about 30% of the time, which broadly matched IMGT annotations. The study listed 164 TCR beta chains as associated with cytomegalovirus. In a later analysis, TCR association rates were found to vary across HLA loci, with the most associated TCRs seen for DRB1 alleles and the fewest for HLA-C alleles. A group of highly shared sequence variants was considered likely to be a technical artifact of the sequencing pipeline. A later genetic analysis reported fewer N-insertions in productive TCRs among donors in an Asian-associated ancestry cluster than the approximately 700-donor mean. Only TCR beta chains were sequenced in this cohort, and the absence of alpha or paired-chain data limited detectable features. In a later analysis, HLA-associated TCR beta chains were found to be more clonally expanded and to have lower generation probabilities than equally common non-associated chains. Over 15 rarely observed V segments, including chromosome 9 orphons, were excluded from the earlier analysis of about 610 of the donors because counts were too low. Correlated functional status among segregating V segments might reflect linkage disequilibrium, but an unknown experimental factor could not be ruled out. Across donors, most TCR sequences were observed very rarely, whereas some public TCRs were present in many individuals. HLA typing was unavailable for some donors at each locus, so association tests used only the typed subset. In vitro tests confirmed that a few of the cytomegalovirus-associated TCR beta chains recognize cytomegalovirus antigens. The presence/absence analyses assumed that sequencing depth was roughly uniform across donors, and that assumption may not be true. A further reported finding was that TCR beta sequences accurately predicted the HLA-A and HLA-B alleles for most subjects in the first cohort. It was suggested by the authors that the approach could potentially be generalized to other disease states and immunological phenotypes. Assigning TCR associations to individual alleles was difficult when HLA alleles, especially DR and DQ, strongly co-occurred. The only immune exposure information available for the cohort was CMV serostatus. In a later analysis, most CMV-associated TCR beta chains were found to appear HLA-restricted, with HLA associations seemingly driven largely by CMV exposure. An association between a missense DCLRE1C variant and V-gene and J-gene trimming of TCR beta chains was found in a later genetic analysis and replicated in an independent cohort. Some IMGT-functional V segments, including TRBV6-2 and TRBV6-3, could not be told apart with the 87-base-pair reads, so those segments were excluded. In a later analysis, 16,951 TCR beta sequences were associated with specific HLA alleles at a false discovery rate of 0.05. The classifier was reported to diagnose cytomegalovirus status with high specificity and sensitivity in both the original and validation cohorts.

There are 13 amino acids in the CDR3, from cysteine to phenylalanine inclusive. Left in the record is the CDR3 DNA by itself, 39 bases read in frame from the first base. CDR1 and CDR2 (SEHNR, FQNEAQ) derive from the germline V gene (reference sequence). V loses 10 bases of germline sequence and J loses 0 bases, and the interval between the two ends is 12 bases. The sequence derives from a man between 18 and 29 years old in good health and CMV-seronegative. The V and J segments used are TRBV7-9 and TRBJ1-1, and possibly TRBD1, on 5 matching bases. The sequenced sample consisted of PBMCs. The CDR3: CATLDRMNTEAFF. The DNA is as follows: TGTGCCACCCTAGACAGAATGAACACTGAAGCTTTCTTT. Beyond the CDR3, the reference TRBV7-9 and TRBJ1-1 genes provide the residues; the full variable domain reads: DTGVSQNPRHKITKRGQNVTFRCDPISEHNRLYWYRQTLGQGPEFLTYFQNEAQLEKSRLLSDRFSAERPKGSFSTLEIQRTEQGDSAMYLCATLDRMNTEAFFGQGTRLTVV.